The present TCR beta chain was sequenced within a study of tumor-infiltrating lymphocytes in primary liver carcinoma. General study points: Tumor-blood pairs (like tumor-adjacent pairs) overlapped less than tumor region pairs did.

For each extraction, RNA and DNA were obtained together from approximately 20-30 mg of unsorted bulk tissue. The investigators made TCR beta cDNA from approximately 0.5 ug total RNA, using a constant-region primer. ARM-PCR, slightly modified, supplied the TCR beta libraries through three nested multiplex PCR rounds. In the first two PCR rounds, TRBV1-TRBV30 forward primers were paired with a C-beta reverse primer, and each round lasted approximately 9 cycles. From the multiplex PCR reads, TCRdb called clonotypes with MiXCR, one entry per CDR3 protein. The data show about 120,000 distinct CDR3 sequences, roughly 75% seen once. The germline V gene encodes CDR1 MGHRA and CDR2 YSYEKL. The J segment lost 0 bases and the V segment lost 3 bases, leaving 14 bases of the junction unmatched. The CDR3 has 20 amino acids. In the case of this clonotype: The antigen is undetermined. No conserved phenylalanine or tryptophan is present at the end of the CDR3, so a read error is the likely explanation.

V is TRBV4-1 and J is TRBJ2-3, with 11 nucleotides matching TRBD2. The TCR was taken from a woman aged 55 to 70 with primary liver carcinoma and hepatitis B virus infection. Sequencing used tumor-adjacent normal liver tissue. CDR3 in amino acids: CASSQGVSGRARKSTDTQYS. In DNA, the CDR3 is TGCGCCAGCAGCCAGGGAGTTAGCGGGAGGGCCCGGAAGAGCACAGATACGCAGTATTCC.